A selection of T cell receptor beta chains follows, all from one sample in a study of T-cell memory formation after mild COVID-19. Each CDR3 protein gets one entry after TCRdb re-called the 5' RACE reads with MiXCR. The data contain hundreds of thousands of distinct CDR3 sequences, 15% of them seen just once; the ten biggest clones take up about 2%. Source material: PBMCs or a T cell subset sorted from them (not recorded which). These receptors were obtained from an adult woman who had mild COVID-19 (a few samples of this study predate the infection). Cell type and time point are not known. The CDR3 runs from the conserved cysteine through the conserved F or W. A D gene is named only where the DNA matches it firmly. Clone size appears in some rows only: once, few, many, or a class for an expanded clone.

>TRBD2|TRBV7-6|many|14|TRBJ2-1
TGTGCCAGCAGCTTAACTAGCGTCTACAATGAGCAGTTCTTC
CASSLTSVYNEQFF
>TRBD2|TRBV12-3/TRBV12-4|many|14|TRBJ2-3
TGTGCCAGCAGAGCGGGAGGAAAGTCAGATACGCAGTATTTT
CASRAGGKSDTQYF
>TRBD1|TRBV6-5|NA|18|TRBJ1-5
TGTGCCAGCAGTTACGCCCTGTGGGACAGGAATAGCAATCAGCCCCAGCATTTT
CASSYALWDRNSNQPQHF
>NA|TRBV9|few|17|TRBJ2-5
TGTGCCAGCAGTCGAGCCCCCCCTGGCGGGGGCGAAGAGACCCAGTACTTC
CASSRAPPGGGEETQYF
>TRBD1|TRBV5-1|NA|15|TRBJ2-5
TGCGCCAGCAGCTCACTACAGGGGGCCCAAGAGACCCAGTACTTC
CASSSLQGAQETQYF
>NA|TRBV20-1|once|14|TRBJ2-7
TGCAGTGCTAGAGATCGGAAAATCTGGGGCGAGCAGTACTTC
CSARDRKIWGEQYF
>TRBD2|TRBV4-3|NA|15|TRBJ2-5
TGCGCCAGCAGCCAGGGGCTAGCGGTTCAAGAGACCCAGTACTTC
CASSQGLAVQETQYF
>NA|TRBV4-1|NA|16|TRBJ2-1
TGCGCCAGCAGCCAATCCTCATTAGGGTTGAGCAATGAGCAGTTCTTC
CASSQSSLGLSNEQFF
>TRBD2|TRBV5-4|few|16|TRBJ2-1
TGTGCCAGCGGGGGGCAGGGTAGCGGGAGGGCAAATGAGCAGTTCTTC
CASGGQGSGRANEQFF
>TRBD2|TRBV20-1|few|14|TRBJ2-3
TGCAGTGTACGACTAGCGGGGCGGAAAGATACGCAGTATTTT
CSVRLAGRKDTQYF
>TRBD2|TRBV29-1|few|13|TRBJ2-7
TGCAGCGTCGGGAGCGACGGGGGGAGCGAGCAGTACTTC
CSVGSDGGSEQYF